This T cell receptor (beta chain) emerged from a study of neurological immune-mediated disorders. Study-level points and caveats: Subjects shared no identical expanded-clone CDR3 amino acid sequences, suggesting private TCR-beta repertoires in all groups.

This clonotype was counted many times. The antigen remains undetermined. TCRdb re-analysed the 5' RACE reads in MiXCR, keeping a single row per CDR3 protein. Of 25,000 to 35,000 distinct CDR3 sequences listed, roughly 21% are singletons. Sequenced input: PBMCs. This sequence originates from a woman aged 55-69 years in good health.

For the CDR3, the DNA is TGTGCCAGCAGCCAAGCTCCACACGGAGATGAGCAGTTCTTC. Its translation is CASSQAPHGDEQFF. This chain links TRBV3-1 with TRBJ2-1; the D is unclear. The CDR3 loop spans 14 amino acids. V lost 1 base and J 8 bases, leaving 12 bases between the germline ends. Germline CDR1 reads LGHDT; CDR2 reads YNNKEL (reference sequence).